Presented here are 27 T cell receptor beta chains from one specimen sequenced in a study of control samples from healthy donors and cancer patients. TCRdb keeps only in-frame clones here, not all; method: immunoSEQ multiplex PCR. The sample carries 95,000 to 150,000 clones, roughly 86% recorded once. Input material: blood. Receptors originate from a man between 60 and 70 years old in good health.

The rearrangement links TRBV7-3 to TRBJ1-5; D is ambiguous. The CDR3 loop spans 15 amino acids. Trimming cost V 2 bases and J 0 bases, with 8 bases left between them. The germline V gene encodes CDR1 SGHTA and CDR2 FQGTGA. This CDR3 is CASSLYRGSNQPQHF. In DNA, the CDR3 is TGTGCCAGCAGCTTATACCGGGGTAGCAATCAGCCCCAGCATTTT. Drawing the rest from reference TRBV7-3 and TRBJ1-5, the complete variable domain is GAGVSQTPSNKVTEKGKYVELRCDPISGHTALYWYRQSLGQGPEFLIYFQGTGAADDSGLPNDRFFAVRPEGSVSTLKIQRTERGDSAVYLCASSLYRGSNQPQHFGDGTRLSIL.

The chain is built from TRBV6-2 or TRBV6-3 and TRBJ2-1; 8 bases line up with TRBD1. J was trimmed by 12 bases and V by 0 bases; bases with no gene match: 4. The CDR3 is 13 amino acids. Germline V gene lookup returns CDR1 MNHEY and CDR2 SVGEGT. CDR3 nucleotide sequence: TGTGCCAGCAGTTACTCTAGGGGACAGGTGCAGTTCTTC. Translated: CASSYSRGQVQFF.

The chain links TRBV18 to TRBJ1-5, with a tentative D call TRBD1 (5 bases). Germline V gives CDR1 KGHSH, CDR2 LQKENI. Trimming stripped 2 bases from V and 0 bases from J, with 14 bases between. The CDR3 has 17 residues. The CDR3 DNA sequence: TGTGCCAGCTCACCAAAGAGGGGAGGGAATAGCAATCAGCCCCAGCATTTT. Translated: CASSPKRGGNSNQPQHF.

CDR3 nucleotide sequence: TGTGCCAGCAGCCAGGATATATCTGGCTACACCTTC. It is translated as CASSQDISGYTF. The gene calls are TRBV3-1 (or the pseudogene TRBV3-2) and TRBJ1-2, with D unclear. The germline V gene encodes CDR1 LGHDT and CDR2 YNNKEL (reference sequence). Trimming shortened V by 3 bases and J by 7 bases, and 9 bases separated the two germline ends. The CDR3 is 12 amino acids.

V gene TRBV20-1 combines with J gene TRBJ1-2; D not certain. This CDR3 comprises 11 residues. Per the germline V gene, CDR1 is DFQATT and CDR2 is SNEGSKA (reference sequence). The V and J ends lost 1 base and 8 bases respectively, with 8 bases between them. DNA for the CDR3: TGCAGTGCTAGAGTCATATGGGGCTACACCTTC. Translation gives CSARVIWGYTF.

The chain uses TRBV10-2 and TRBJ1-6, with 7 bases matching TRBD1. The V and J ends lost 3 bases and 13 bases, in that order; junction bases with no gene match: 3. This CDR3 has 12 amino acids. Germline loops: CDR1 WSHSY, CDR2 SAAADI. CDR3 sequence reads: CASSERGQPLHF. The DNA for the CDR3 is TGCGCCAGCAGTGAAAGGGGACAGCCCCTCCACTTT.

J is TRBJ1-5 and V is TRBV9; 9 positions agree with TRBD1. V dropped 1 base and J dropped 4; count of bases not matched to a gene: 3. This CDR3 has 15 amino acids. Germline V gene data show CDR1 as SGDLS and CDR2 as YYNGEE. In DNA, the CDR3 is TGTGCCAGCAGCGTAACAGGGGGCCAGAATCAGCCCCAGCATTTT. It codes for CASSVTGGQNQPQHF.

This sequence joins TRBV19 and TRBJ2-7; D may correspond to TRBD1 or TRBD2 (5 bases each). The CDR3 spans 15 residues. Germline V gene sequence: CDR1 LNHDA, CDR2 SQIVND (reference sequence). The V end lost 6 bases, the J end lost 3 bases, and 18 bases lay between the germline ends. This CDR3 is CASSRDGVRIYEQYF. CDR3 sequence (DNA): TGTGCCAGTAGCAGGGACGGGGTCAGAATCTACGAGCAGTACTTC.

The chain has TRBV12-3 or TRBV12-4 and TRBJ2-7; 10 bases agree with TRBD1. The CDR3 has 12 amino acids. Trimming removed 5 bases from V and 12 bases from J; junction bases left unmatched: 7. The CDR3 DNA sequence: TGTGCCAGCAGTCCCGGGACAGGGGCCCGGTACTTC. It yields the protein CASSPGTGARYF.

This clone came up once. V and J are TRBV18 and TRBJ2-1, with 11 bases matching TRBD1. The V gene's germline CDR1 is KGHSH and CDR2 LQKENI. This CDR3 contains 17 residues. V was pared by 0 bases and J by 9 bases, with 10 bases of the junction left unmatched. CDR3 sequence: CASSPPTGTGGRSEQFF. The CDR3 region has the DNA TGTGCCAGCTCACCACCGACCGGGACAGGGGGTCGAAGTGAGCAGTTCTTC.

The chain links TRBV9 to TRBJ1-5; D is uncertain. V was cut by 9 bases and J by 2 bases, with 12 bases left in between. Germline assignment: CDR1 SGDLS and CDR2 YYNGEE. The CDR3 totals 13 residues. CDR3 protein: CATKRRGNQPQHF. The CDR3, as DNA: TGTGCCACCAAACGGCGGGGCAATCAGCCCCAGCATTTT.

The genes are TRBV19 and TRBJ2-1, with 9 bases matching TRBD2. Unmatched junction bases numbered 10, after V lost 7 bases and J lost 12 bases. The CDR3 totals 13 residues. Germline lookup yields CDR1 LNHDA and CDR2 SQIVND (reference sequence). As DNA, the CDR3 is TGTGCCAGTAATCCCTATAGCGGGGGCCCGCAGTTCTTC. This codes for CASNPYSGGPQFF.

The V call is TRBV29-1, the J call TRBJ1-2; D ambiguous. Trimming left V 5 bases short and J 8 bases short, with 6 bases between. CDR1 is SQVTM and CDR2 is ANQGSEA in the germline V gene. The CDR3 runs to 9 residues. The CDR3 DNA reads TGCAGCGTTCTCGAGGGCTACACCTTC. Amino acids: CSVLEGYTF.

The chain recombines TRBV6-6 with TRBJ1-6, with 11 bases aligning to TRBD1. Germline loops: CDR1 MNHNY, CDR2 SVGAGI (reference sequence). J gave up 9 bases and V 2 bases, and 3 bases lay outside the gene matches. The CDR3 runs 15 residues. The DNA of the CDR3 is TGTGCCAGCAGTTACGGGGACAGGGGGAGTTCACCCCTCCACTTT. Protein: CASSYGDRGSSPLHF.

This chain connects TRBV7-2 to TRBJ1-1; a possible D gene is TRBD1 (6 bases). In germline, CDR1 is SGHTA, CDR2 FQGNSA. The CDR3 has 13 residues. Trimming removed 8 bases at V and 0 bases at J, with 10 bases between. CDR3 sequence reads: CASAGGMNTEAFF. CDR3 sequence (DNA): TGTGCCAGCGCGGGGGGCATGAACACTGAAGCTTTCTTT.

The sample holds a few counts of this clone. The rearrangement links TRBV10-1 to TRBJ2-4; D uncertain. CDR1 and CDR2 (germline): WNHNN, SYGVQD (reference sequence). Trimming removed 6 bases from V and 8 bases from J, with 23 bases in between. The CDR3 has 16 residues. For the CDR3, the DNA is TGCGCCAGCAGCCGCCCGACGAAGGGATGGTGGGACATTCAGTACTTC. Protein product: CASSRPTKGWWDIQYF.

The chain couples TRBV6-5 to TRBJ2-1; D not certain. Germline V gene sequence: CDR1 MNHEY, CDR2 SVGAGI. The CDR3 has 14 residues. With 6 bases removed from V and 0 bases from J, the gap between germline ends came to 9 bases. This CDR3 is CASRYISSYNEQFF. The CDR3 DNA sequence: TGTGCCAGCAGGTACATAAGCTCCTACAATGAGCAGTTCTTC.

This chain uses TRBV28 with TRBJ2-7; D may correspond to TRBD1 or TRBD2 (6 bases each). The CDR3 extends over 14 amino acids. Looked up from germline, CDR1 is MDHEN and CDR2 is SYDVKM. Trimming pared 6 bases from V and 2 bases from J, leaving 14 bases between. The chain's CDR3 is CASRGGQETYEQYF. CDR3 bases: TGTGCCAGCAGGGGGGGCCAGGAGACCTACGAGCAGTACTTC. The variable domain in full, completed from reference TRBV28 and TRBJ2-7, reads DVKVTQSSRYLVKRTGEKVFLECVQDMDHENMFWYRQDPGLGLRLIYFSYDVKMKEKGDIPEGYSVSREKKERFSLILESASTNQTSMYLCASRGGQETYEQYFGPGTRLTVT.

This clone appeared once. The V call is TRBV13, the J call TRBJ1-1; D remains unclear. The germline CDR1 and CDR2 sequences are PRHDT and FYEKMQ (reference sequence). This CDR3 region has 11 residues. With 5 bases removed from V and 5 bases from J, the gap between germline ends came to 6 bases. The CDR3 DNA follows: TGTGCCAGCAGCCGAGGGACTGAAGCTTTCTTT. It specifies CASSRGTEAFF.

This chain connects TRBV19 to TRBJ2-7; D is undetermined. This CDR3 is built from 15 residues. Germline CDR1 reads LNHDA; CDR2 reads SQIVND (reference sequence). Trimming took 9 bases from V and 0 from J, leaving 18 bases between them. Written as DNA, the CDR3 is TGTGCCAGGGAGATAGACAAACGGAGCTCCTACGAGCAGTACTTC. This encodes CAREIDKRSSYEQYF. The entire variable domain, with the rest obtained from reference TRBV19 and TRBJ2-7, is as follows: DGGITQSPKYLFRKEGQNVTLSCEQNLNHDAMYWYRQDPGQGLRLIYYSQIVNDFQKGDIAEGYSVSREKKESFPLTVTSAQKNPTAFYLCAREIDKRSSYEQYFGPGTRLTVT.

V usage is TRBV7-2 and J usage is TRBJ2-7; tentatively, D is TRBD1 (5 bases). The CDR3 loop spans 14 amino acids. The V gene lost 7 bases and the J gene lost 6 bases, with 19 bases spanning the gap. The germline CDR1 and CDR2 sequences are SGHTA and FQGNSA. CDR3: CASTVDSGLPEQYF. CDR3 nucleotide sequence: TGTGCCAGCACTGTAGACAGTGGGCTGCCCGAGCAGTACTTC. Based on the CDR3 plus reference TRBV7-2 and TRBJ2-7, the full variable domain is GAGVSQSPSNKVTEKGKDVELRCDPISGHTALYWYRQSLGQGLEFLIYFQGNSAPDKSGLPSDRFSAERTGGSVSTLTIQRTQQEDSAVYLCASTVDSGLPEQYFGPGTRLTVT.

In DNA, the CDR3 is TGTGCCAGCAGCCAATTTGTCAGGGCTACCTATGGCTACACCTTC. Translation: CASSQFVRATYGYTF. The V call is TRBV3-1 (or the pseudogene TRBV3-2), the J call TRBJ1-2, with D possibly matching TRBD1 (5 bases). Germline V lookup: CDR1 LGHDT, CDR2 YNNKEL (reference sequence). This CDR3 has 15 amino acids. Trimming removed 2 bases at V and 4 bases at J, with 14 bases between.

This rearrangement joins TRBV19 to TRBJ1-4, with D possibly matching TRBD1 (5 bases). Germline V gene lookup returns CDR1 LNHDA and CDR2 SQIVND (reference sequence). The CDR3 extends over 14 amino acids. V was cut by 6 bases and J by 4 bases, with 12 bases left in between. The CDR3 nucleotides read TGTGCCAGTAGGGACCAGGGTGTTAATGAAAAACTGTTTTTT. This gives the protein CASRDQGVNEKLFF.

The V gene is TRBV5-1, the J gene TRBJ1-1; TRBD1 agrees at 8 bases. CDR1 is SGHRS, CDR2 YFSETQ, per germline. V was pared by 4 bases and J by 0 bases, with 5 bases of the junction left unmatched. There are 15 residues in the CDR3. Here the CDR3 DNA reads TGCGCCAGCAGCGGTACAGGGGGGATGAACACTGAAGCTTTCTTT. Encoded protein: CASSGTGGMNTEAFF.

The V gene is TRBV11-2, the J gene TRBJ1-3; D ambiguous. CDR1 and CDR2 from the germline V gene are SGHAT and FQNNGV. There are 14 residues in the CDR3. Trimming left V 1 base short and J 0 bases short, with 4 bases between. The CDR3 loop is CASSLGFSGNTIYF. As DNA, the CDR3 is TGTGCCAGCAGCTTAGGTTTCTCTGGAAACACCATATATTTT.

DNA for the CDR3: TGTGCCATCAGGTATAGCGTTGAGGAAAAACTGTTTTTT. It translates to CAIRYSVEEKLFF. J is TRBJ1-4 and V is TRBV10-3, with D hard to call. The V gene lost 6 bases and the J gene lost 8 bases, with 13 bases spanning the gap. The length of the CDR3 is 13 residues. Per germline, CDR1 ENHRY and CDR2 SYGVKD.

The chain uses TRBV4-1 and TRBJ2-1, with a weak D call TRBD1 (6 bases). There are 13 residues in the CDR3. Germline loops: CDR1 MGHRA, CDR2 YSYEKL. V was trimmed by 6 bases and J by 1 base, leaving 7 bases between them. CDR3 coding DNA: TGCGCCAGCAGACAGGGATCCTACAATGAGCAGTTCTTC. Translation: CASRQGSYNEQFF.